Listed below are T cell receptor beta chains from one sample, sequenced in a study of HIV-infected patients and healthy controls. TCRdb recomputed calls from the 5' RACE reads with MiXCR, one row per CDR3 protein. The data hold roughly 15,000 distinct CDR3 sequences, with approximately 12% observed a single time. The sequencing used blood, collected during antiretroviral therapy. These receptors all come from an adult with HIV infection. The donor label of this sample is uncertain. Each CDR3 is given with its conserved first and last residue. A D gene is named only where the DNA matches it firmly. Where a row states a size, it is once, few, many or the class of an expanded clone; other rows omit it.

j_gene | d_gene | abundance | v_gene | CDR3nt | CDR3aa
TRBJ1-1 | TRBD1 | many | TRBV6-5 | TGTGCCAGCAGAGACCGGGACAGGGTAACTGAAGCTTTCTTT | CASRDRDRVTEAFF
TRBJ2-2 | TRBD2 | - | TRBV30 | TGTGCCTGGAGTGAGACTAGCGGGACTTACACCGGGGAGCTGTTTTTT | CAWSETSGTYTGELFF
TRBJ2-7 | TRBD1 | - | TRBV27 | TGTGCCAGCAGTGACCCTTCGGGACAGGGCCGAGGCGAGCAGTACTTC | CASSDPSGQGRGEQYF
TRBJ1-2 | - | few | TRBV20-1 | TGCAGTGCCGGGCAGGGGAACTATGGCTACACCTTC | CSAGQGNYGYTF
TRBJ2-3 | - | many | TRBV7-7 | TGTGCTAGCAGCTTAGGGAACCGACGCACAGATACGCAGTATTTT | CASSLGNRRTDTQYF
TRBJ2-1 | - | - | TRBV12-3/TRBV12-4 | TGTGCCAGCAGTTTTAAACCAGGCGAGCAGTTCTTC | CASSFKPGEQFF
TRBJ2-7 | TRBD2 | many | TRBV29-1 | TGCAGCGCCGGGGGGACTAGCGGGAGTCCCTACGAGCAGTACTTC | CSAGGTSGSPYEQYF
TRBJ2-3 | TRBD2 | few | TRBV30 | TGTGCCGGTGGGGGACTAGCGGGCCGGAGAGATACGCAGTATTTT | CAGGGLAGRRDTQYF
TRBJ2-5 | TRBD1 | - | TRBV29-1 | TGCAGCGTTGAAGGGTTGACAGGGCAACTCCAAGAGACCCAGTACTTC | CSVEGLTGQLQETQYF
TRBJ2-5 | - | - | TRBV7-6 | TGTGCCAGCAGCTTTTACCAAGAGACCCAGTACTTC | CASSFYQETQYF
TRBJ2-7 | TRBD1 | few | TRBV20-1 | TGCAGTGCTCTCGTACAGGGGCCTTTATCCTACGAGCAGTACTTC | CSALVQGPLSYEQYF
TRBJ2-3 | - | many | TRBV4-2 | TGTGCCAGCAGCCGGGGGGCAGGCACAGATACGCAGTATTTT | CASSRGAGTDTQYF
TRBJ2-7 | - | many | TRBV20-1 | TGCAGTGCTAGTGGGGACCTACCTTACTCTATGAGTGAGCAGTACTTC | CSASGDLPYSMSEQYF
TRBJ2-3 | - | many | TRBV6-1 | TGTGCCAGCAGTGAACCGACAAGGGCAGATACGCAGTATTTT | CASSEPTRADTQYF
TRBJ2-3 | - | many | TRBV3-1 | TGTGCCAGCAGCCAAGCCCCACCGGGGACCGGCACAGATACGCAGTATTTT | CASSQAPPGTGTDTQYF
TRBJ2-1 | - | many | TRBV7-2 | TGTGCCAGCAGCCAAACGGGACTCACCTACAATGAGCAGTTCTTC | CASSQTGLTYNEQFF
TRBJ2-1 | - | many | TRBV5-1 | TGCGCCAGCAGCTTGAAGCAGGCAGGGTACCACAATGAGCAGTTCTTC | CASSLKQAGYHNEQFF
TRBJ2-7 | - | - | TRBV4-1 | TGCGCCAGCAGCCAAGTTGGTCGGGGGCTGCCTTACGAGCAGTACTTC | CASSQVGRGLPYEQYF
TRBJ2-3 | - | - | TRBV7-2 | TGTGCCAGCAGCTTAGGCGGAGCTAGCACAGATACGCAGTATTTT | CASSLGGASTDTQYF
TRBJ1-1 | - | many | TRBV18 | TGTGCCAGCTCACCTCTGGACAGATCGAACACTGAAGCTTTCTTT | CASSPLDRSNTEAFF
TRBJ2-1 | TRBD1 | few | TRBV29-1 | TGCAGCGTGTGGACAGGGGGGGGGTACAATGAGCAGTTCTTC | CSVWTGGGYNEQFF
TRBJ2-5 | - | many | TRBV2 | TGTGCCAGCAGGGAATCCGCAGGGTACCAAGAGACCCAGTACTTC | CASRESAGYQETQYF
TRBJ2-7 | - | many | TRBV27 | TGTGCCAGCAGTTTATCAGGCTTGGGAAAGTACGAGCAGTACTTC | CASSLSGLGKYEQYF
TRBJ2-5 | TRBD2 | - | TRBV28 | TGTGCCAGCAGTCCCGGGACTAAACAAGAGACCCAGTACTTC | CASSPGTKQETQYF
TRBJ2-7 | TRBD1 | - | TRBV19 | TGTGCCAGTAGTATTCCGGGACAGGTATACTACGAGCAGTACTTC | CASSIPGQVYYEQYF
TRBJ2-1 | TRBD2 | many | TRBV14 | TGTGCCAGCAGCCAAATACAGGGGCTAGCGGGGGTTGAGCAGTTCTTC | CASSQIQGLAGVEQFF
TRBJ1-5 | - | many | TRBV6-5 | TGTGCCAGCAGCTTCGGACGCCCGGGGAATCAGCCCCAGCATTTT | CASSFGRPGNQPQHF
TRBJ2-5 | - | many | TRBV6-6 | TGTGCCAGCAGTCCCCCCCGGGGGACCCAGTACTTC | CASSPPRGTQYF
TRBJ2-1 | - | many | TRBV12-3/TRBV12-4 | TGTGCCAGCAGTCCCCCAGGAAACAATGAGCAGTTCTTC | CASSPPGNNEQFF
TRBJ2-1 | - | many | TRBV9 | TGTGCCAGCAGCCCGCTTTCCAATCCCTACAATGAGCAGTTCTTC | CASSPLSNPYNEQFF
TRBJ2-2 | - | - | TRBV29-1 | TGCAGCGTTTTGGACTTTGCGAACACCGGGGAGCTGTTTTTT | CSVLDFANTGELFF
TRBJ1-5 | - | - | TRBV19 | TGTGCCAGTAGTCAAACCTCGGGGGGCGGTCAGCCCCAGCATTTT | CASSQTSGGGQPQHF
TRBJ1-1 | - | many | TRBV29-1 | TGCAGCGTTCGTGAAATAGCGAACACTGAAGCTTTCTTT | CSVREIANTEAFF
TRBJ2-3 | TRBD2 | - | TRBV7-9 | TGTGCCAGCAGCTTATACGGTTCGGCGGGGGGGCATGGGACGCAGTATTTT | CASSLYGSAGGHGTQYF
TRBJ2-5 | - | few | TRBV24-1 | TGTGCCACCAGTCCGGGACACCAAGAGACCCAGTACTTC | CATSPGHQETQYF
TRBJ1-5 | - | many | TRBV12-3/TRBV12-4 | TGTGCCAGCAGTTACTTAGGGGGTGTGAACAATCAGCCCCAGCATTTT | CASSYLGGVNNQPQHF